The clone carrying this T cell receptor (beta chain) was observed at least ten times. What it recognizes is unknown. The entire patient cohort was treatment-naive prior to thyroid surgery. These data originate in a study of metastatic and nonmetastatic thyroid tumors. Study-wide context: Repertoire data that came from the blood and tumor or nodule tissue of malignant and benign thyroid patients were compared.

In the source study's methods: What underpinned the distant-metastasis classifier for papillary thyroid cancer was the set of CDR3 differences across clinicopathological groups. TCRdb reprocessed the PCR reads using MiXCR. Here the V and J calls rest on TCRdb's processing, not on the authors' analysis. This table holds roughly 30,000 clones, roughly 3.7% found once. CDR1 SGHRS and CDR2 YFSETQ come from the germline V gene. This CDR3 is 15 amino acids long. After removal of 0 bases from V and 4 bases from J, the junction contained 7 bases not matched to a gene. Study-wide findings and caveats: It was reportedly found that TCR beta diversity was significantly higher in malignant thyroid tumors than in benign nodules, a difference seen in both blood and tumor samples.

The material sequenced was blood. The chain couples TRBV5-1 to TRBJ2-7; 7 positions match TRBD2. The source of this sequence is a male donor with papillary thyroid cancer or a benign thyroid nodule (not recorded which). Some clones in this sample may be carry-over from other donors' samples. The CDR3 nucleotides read TGCGCCAGCAGCTTGGAGGCTAGCGGCTTTTACGAGCAGTACTTC. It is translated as CASSLEASGFYEQYF.